The 21 T cell receptor beta chains below come from one sample, sequenced in a study of identical twins. A single record per CDR3 protein comes from TCRdb applying MiXCR to the 5' RACE reads. This repertoire shows approximately 590,000 distinct CDR3 sequences, around 9.6% found once; its top ten account for around 3.2%. These data also formed part of another study, on yellow fever vaccine responses in identical twins.

The sequencing input was PBMCs. Every receptor here comes from a woman between 18 and 29 years old in good health.

The CDR3 nucleotides read TGTGCCAGCAGCCCTTCCGGGACAGGCCTTTACGAGCAGTACTTC. Protein product: CASSPSGTGLYEQYF. The chain is built from TRBV11-2 and TRBJ2-7, with TRBD1 matching 8 bases. The germline V gene encodes CDR1 SGHAT and CDR2 FQNNGV. The V segment lost 5 bases and the J segment 4 bases; nucleotides outside the gene matches: 10. The CDR3 spans 15 residues.

The chain couples TRBV28 to TRBJ2-7; either TRBD1 or TRBD2 may supply D (7 bases each). CDR3 length equals 14 residues. Trimming cost V 6 bases and J 4 bases, with 16 bases left between them. Looked up from germline, CDR1 is MDHEN and CDR2 is SYDVKM. Here the CDR3 DNA reads TGTGCCAGCAGCCCAGGGGGGGCCGGGTACGAGCAGTACTTC. This translates into CASSPGGAGYEQYF.

The chain couples TRBV7-9 to TRBJ2-6; D remains unclear. The V gene's germline CDR1 is SEHNR and CDR2 FQNEAQ (reference sequence). CDR3 length equals 15 residues. Trimming cost V 6 bases and J 0 bases, with 9 bases left between them. In DNA, the CDR3 is TGTGCCAGCAGTAAGACACTCTCTGGGGCCAACGTCCTGACTTTC. Translated: CASSKTLSGANVLTF.

This clonotype was detected many times. J is TRBJ2-7 and V is TRBV12-3 or TRBV12-4; 10 bases are shared with TRBD2. Trimming at V came to 8 bases and at J to 4 bases, leaving 8 bases not matched to a gene. The CDR3 length is 14 residues. In DNA, the CDR3 is TGTGCCAGCTCCAACCTAGCGGGAGCTTACGAGCAGTACTTC. Its protein is CASSNLAGAYEQYF.

The CDR3 reads CASSIAHQDYEQYF. Here the CDR3 DNA reads TGTGCCAGTAGTATCGCGCACCAAGACTACGAGCAGTACTTC. V and J are TRBV19 and TRBJ2-7; D is uncertain. Germline V lookup: CDR1 LNHDA, CDR2 SQIVND (reference sequence). This CDR3 comprises 14 residues. Trimming cost V 3 bases and J 3 bases, with 12 bases left between them.

There are many counts of this clonotype. This rearrangement joins TRBV9 to TRBJ2-2; 11 nucleotides agree with TRBD1. The CDR3 length is 18 residues. CDR1 and CDR2 (germline): SGDLS, YYNGEE. Germline trimming cut 3 bases from V and 5 bases from J; bases unmatched to any gene: 12. Written as DNA, the CDR3 is TGTGCCAGCAGCGCCACCCTGGTCGGGACAGGGGGAACCGGGGAGCTGTTTTTT. Amino acid sequence: CASSATLVGTGGTGELFF.

The rearrangement uses TRBV12-5 and TRBJ2-1, with 10 bases aligning to TRBD1. The CDR3 has 15 amino acids. The trim removed 6 bases at V and 6 bases at J, leaving 8 bases unmatched. CDR1 LGHNT and CDR2 FRNRAP come from the germline V gene. As DNA, the CDR3 is TGTGCTAGTGGAAACGGACAGGGGGTTTTCAATGAGCAGTTCTTC. Translated: CASGNGQGVFNEQFF.

This clonotype was detected only a few times. The genes are TRBV7-2 and TRBJ1-3; D is ambiguous. CDR1 is SGHTA and CDR2 is FQGNSA in the germline V gene. The V end lost 2 bases, the J end lost 0 bases, and 8 bases lay between the germline ends. The CDR3 has 15 amino acids. The CDR3 sequence is CASSLQSSSGNTIYF. The CDR3 nucleotides are TGTGCCAGCAGCTTACAATCGAGCTCTGGAAACACCATATATTTT. Looking up the rest from reference TRBV7-2 and TRBJ1-3 gives the full variable domain: GAGVSQSPSNKVTEKGKDVELRCDPISGHTALYWYRQSLGQGLEFLIYFQGNSAPDKSGLPSDRFSAERTGGSVSTLTIQRTQQEDSAVYLCASSLQSSSGNTIYFGEGSWLTVV.

V is TRBV7-2 and J is TRBJ2-5, with D possibly TRBD1 on 6 matching bases. CDR3 length: 15 residues. V was shortened by 5 bases and J by 7 bases, with 20 bases between the two germline ends. Germline CDR1 SGHTA, CDR2 FQGNSA. For the CDR3, the DNA is TGTGCCAGCAGCCCGCACCCCCGACAGGCGGGGACCCAGTACTTC. Translating gives CASSPHPRQAGTQYF. Full variable domain (missing parts from reference TRBV7-2 and TRBJ2-5): GAGVSQSPSNKVTEKGKDVELRCDPISGHTALYWYRQSLGQGLEFLIYFQGNSAPDKSGLPSDRFSAERTGGSVSTLTIQRTQQEDSAVYLCASSPHPRQAGTQYFGPGTRLLVL.

There are many counts of this clonotype. The chain is built from TRBV5-1 and TRBJ2-1; 10 bases match TRBD2. The ends lost 1 base at V and 5 bases at J; junction bases unmatched: 6. The CDR3 consists of 16 residues. The germline V gene encodes CDR1 SGHRS and CDR2 YFSETQ. The CDR3 here is CASSLFPAGGHNEQFF. The DNA of the CDR3 is TGCGCCAGCAGCTTGTTTCCAGCGGGGGGGCACAATGAGCAGTTCTTC. The whole variable domain, remainder taken from reference TRBV5-1 and TRBJ2-1, is KAGVTQTPRYLIKTRGQQVTLSCSPISGHRSVSWYQQTPGQGLQFLFEYFSETQRNKGNFPGRFSGRQFSNSRSEMNVSTLELGDSALYLCASSLFPAGGHNEQFFGPGTRLTVL.

The genes are TRBV9 and TRBJ1-2; possibly TRBD1 for D (6 bases). V was clipped by 7 bases and J by 2 bases, with 9 bases between them. The CDR3 extends over 12 amino acids. The germline gives CDR1 SGDLS, CDR2 YYNGEE. CDR3 sequence: CASQDRNYGYTF. The CDR3 nucleotides read TGTGCCAGCCAAGACAGGAACTATGGCTACACCTTC.

The V gene is TRBV19, the J gene TRBJ2-2, with D unclear. This CDR3 is built from 13 residues. Trimming took off 5 bases at V and 4 bases at J, with 8 bases between the two ends. In germline, CDR1 is LNHDA, CDR2 SQIVND (reference sequence). CDR3 loop: CASSWVFTGELFF. For the CDR3, the DNA is TGTGCCAGTAGTTGGGTTTTCACCGGGGAGCTGTTTTTT.

This clonotype was counted ten times or more. This chain connects TRBV29-1 to TRBJ1-4; a weak D match, TRBD1 (5 bases). This CDR3 has 11 residues. Trimming pared 7 bases from V and 8 bases from J, leaving 11 bases between. Looked up from germline, CDR1 is SQVTM and CDR2 is ANQGSEA. In nucleotides, the CDR3 is TGCAGCGCCAACCAGGGCGAAAAACTGTTTTTT. Amino acids: CSANQGEKLFF.

Written as DNA, the CDR3 is TGTGCCAGCAGCCTCGGACAGGTCCGTTCACCCCTCCACTTT. Its translation: CASSLGQVRSPLHF. V gene TRBV7-9 combines with J gene TRBJ1-6, with TRBD1 matching 7 bases. The CDR3 runs 14 residues. Per the germline V gene, CDR1 is SEHNR and CDR2 is FQNEAQ (reference sequence). With V trimmed by 5 bases and J by 9 bases, 7 bases remained unmatched.

The J gene is TRBJ2-1, the V gene TRBV9, with 8 nucleotides matching TRBD1. Looked up from germline, CDR1 is SGDLS and CDR2 is YYNGEE. The length of the CDR3 is 15 residues. The ends lost 0 bases at V and 12 bases at J; junction bases unmatched: 11. The CDR3 DNA sequence: TGTGCCAGCAGCGTAGGGGCAGGGGGCGTACATTTGCAGTTCTTC. Translation gives CASSVGAGGVHLQFF.

The chain combines TRBV19 with TRBJ1-1; TRBD1 aligns across 8 bases. CDR1 and CDR2 from the germline V gene are LNHDA and SQIVND (reference sequence). This CDR3 spans 14 amino acids. V lost 7 bases, J lost 4 bases, and 8 bases stayed unmatched. For the CDR3, the DNA is TGTGCCAGTAACCTCAGGGGGCTGGGCACTGAAGCTTTCTTT. This translates into CASNLRGLGTEAFF. Full variable domain (missing parts from reference TRBV19 and TRBJ1-1): DGGITQSPKYLFRKEGQNVTLSCEQNLNHDAMYWYRQDPGQGLRLIYYSQIVNDFQKGDIAEGYSVSREKKESFPLTVTSAQKNPTAFYLCASNLRGLGTEAFFGQGTRLTVV.

Only a few counts were recorded for this clonotype. The V call is TRBV2, the J call TRBJ2-7; 8 bases line up with TRBD1. V lost 7 bases, J lost 0 bases, and 5 bases stayed unmatched. Germline V CDR1 and CDR2: SNHLY, FYNNEI. The CDR3 loop spans 14 amino acids. The CDR3 loop is CASNLDRASYEQYF. Written as DNA, the CDR3 is TGTGCCAGCAACCTGGACAGGGCCTCCTACGAGCAGTACTTC. The full variable domain, in which reference TRBV2 and TRBJ2-7 provide the parts outside the CDR3, is EPEVTQTPSHQVTQMGQEVILRCVPISNHLYFYWYRQILGQKVEFLVSFYNNEISEKSEIFDDQFSVERPDGSNFTLKIRSTKLEDSAMYFCASNLDRASYEQYFGPGTRLTVT.

This clonotype was counted a few times. This chain links TRBV20-1 with TRBJ2-1; perhaps D is TRBD1 or TRBD2 (5 bases each). The CDR3 covers 13 residues. The germline gives CDR1 DFQATT, CDR2 SNEGSKA (reference sequence). Trimming took off 6 bases at V and 8 bases at J, with 17 bases between the two ends. The CDR3 loop is CSAFGTGNYEQFF. The CDR3 nucleotides read TGCAGTGCGTTCGGGACCGGAAACTATGAGCAGTTCTTC.

This clonotype was found many times. The V and J genes are TRBV5-1 and TRBJ2-2, with D possibly being TRBD1 or TRBD2 (6 bases each). Germline values: CDR1 SGHRS, CDR2 YFSETQ. Trimming left V 3 bases short and J 4 bases short, with 13 bases between. This CDR3 is built from 15 residues. The CDR3 bases are TGCGCCAGCAGCTGGAGGGGGATGGGCACCGGGGAGCTGTTTTTT. Amino acids: CASSWRGMGTGELFF. The entire variable domain, with the rest obtained from reference TRBV5-1 and TRBJ2-2, is as follows: KAGVTQTPRYLIKTRGQQVTLSCSPISGHRSVSWYQQTPGQGLQFLFEYFSETQRNKGNFPGRFSGRQFSNSRSEMNVSTLELGDSALYLCASSWRGMGTGELFFGEGSRLTVL.

The chain is built from TRBV3-1 and TRBJ2-7; D is unresolved. CDR3 length: 13 residues. Trimming took 1 base from V and 3 from J, leaving 7 bases between them. Germline assignment: CDR1 LGHDT and CDR2 YNNKEL (reference sequence). CDR3: CASSQVGNYEQYF. CDR3 sequence (DNA): TGTGCCAGCAGCCAAGTTGGAAACTACGAGCAGTACTTC.

The chain combines TRBV3-1 with TRBJ2-3, with D unclear. Trimming took 2 bases from V and 2 from J, leaving 14 bases between them. The CDR3 is made up of 16 amino acids. Per the germline V gene, CDR1 is LGHDT and CDR2 is YNNKEL (reference sequence). Written as DNA, the CDR3 is TGTGCCAGCAGCCAAACCCCAATTGGAATCACAGATACGCAGTATTTT. This sequence encodes CASSQTPIGITDTQYF.